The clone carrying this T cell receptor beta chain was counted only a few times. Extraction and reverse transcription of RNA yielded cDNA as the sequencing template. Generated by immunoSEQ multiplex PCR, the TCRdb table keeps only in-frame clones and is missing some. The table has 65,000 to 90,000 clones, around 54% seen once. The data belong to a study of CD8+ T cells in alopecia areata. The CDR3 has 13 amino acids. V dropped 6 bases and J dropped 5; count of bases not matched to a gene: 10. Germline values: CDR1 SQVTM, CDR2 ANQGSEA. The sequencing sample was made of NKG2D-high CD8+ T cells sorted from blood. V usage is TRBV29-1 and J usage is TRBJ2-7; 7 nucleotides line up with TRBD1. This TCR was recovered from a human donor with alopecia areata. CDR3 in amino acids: CSVAGTEFDEQYF. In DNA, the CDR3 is TGCAGCGTCGCCGGGACAGAATTCGACGAGCAGTACTTC.